What follows are 15 T cell receptor beta chains derived from one specimen sequenced in a study of a mutant IDH1 vaccine in newly diagnosed glioma. Their antigen targets remain unknown. Time point indicated: week 47, end of study. In the vaccine, a single dose held 300 ug of the mutant IDH1 20-mer peptide, along with topical imiquimod. Produced via immunoSEQ multiplex PCR; TCRdb's table is partial and in-frame only. Of roughly 86,000 clones in the sample, under 90% were seen once. The sequencing used PBMCs, collected from a glioma patient whose treatment included an IDH1 peptide vaccine. These receptors all stem from a woman in her fifties or sixties with glioma.

CDR3 DNA: TGTGCCAGCAGCTCCCAATATAATTCACCCCTCCACTTT. Translated, it gives CASSSQYNSPLHF. The chain joins TRBV7-9 to TRBJ1-6; D is ambiguous. Germline V gives CDR1 SEHNR, CDR2 FQNEAQ (reference sequence). The CDR3 runs to 13 residues. Trimming took off 4 bases at V and 4 bases at J, with 5 bases between the two ends. Full variable domain (missing parts from reference TRBV7-9 and TRBJ1-6): DTGVSQNPRHKITKRGQNVTFRCDPISEHNRLYWYRQTLGQGPEFLTYFQNEAQLEKSRLLSDRFSAERPKGSFSTLEIQRTEQGDSAMYLCASSSQYNSPLHFGNGTRLTVT.

This chain connects TRBV6-5 to TRBJ1-2; D is uncertain. The CDR3 covers 10 residues. Trimming took 10 bases from V and 1 from J, leaving 4 bases between them. The germline gives CDR1 MNHEY, CDR2 SVGAGI. CDR3 sequence: CATVNYGYTF. CDR3 sequence (DNA): TGTGCCACGGTTAACTATGGCTACACCTTC.

The CDR3 here is CASSQLVASGNLLYNEQFF. CDR3 DNA sequence: TGCGCCAGCAGTCAATTGGTGGCTAGCGGGAATCTTCTCTACAATGAGCAGTTCTTC. The chain carries TRBV5-1 and TRBJ2-1; TRBD2 agrees at 9 bases. The V segment lost 5 bases and the J segment 3 bases; nucleotides outside the gene matches: 18. The CDR3 length is 19 residues. The germline CDR1 and CDR2 sequences are SGHRS and YFSETQ.

The genes are TRBV7-2 and TRBJ2-7; 7 bases are shared with TRBD2. This CDR3 comprises 14 residues. The germline gives CDR1 SGHTA, CDR2 FQGNSA. The V and J ends lost 7 bases and 6 bases, in that order; junction bases with no gene match: 12. The DNA for the CDR3 is TGTGCCAGCAAACCGATCCGGGGGAGGGGCGAGCAGTACTTC. Encoded protein: CASKPIRGRGEQYF.

This CDR3 reads CASSDPGDTGELFF. The CDR3 DNA sequence: TGCGCCAGCAGCGACCCGGGAGACACCGGGGAGCTGTTTTTT. The chain combines TRBV5-1 with TRBJ2-2; TRBD2 might be the D (6 bases). The CDR3 sequence is 14 residues long. Looked up from germline, CDR1 is SGHRS and CDR2 is YFSETQ. V lost 4 bases to trimming and J lost 3 bases, with 10 bases between them. Supplemented by reference TRBV5-1 and TRBJ2-2, the full variable domain reads KAGVTQTPRYLIKTRGQQVTLSCSPISGHRSVSWYQQTPGQGLQFLFEYFSETQRNKGNFPGRFSGRQFSNSRSEMNVSTLELGDSALYLCASSDPGDTGELFFGEGSRLTVL.

The chain is built from TRBV30 and TRBJ1-1; TRBD1 matches at 8 bases. CDR3 length equals 11 residues. The junction had 1 base not matched to a gene; V was cut back by 6 bases and J by 4 bases. In germline, CDR1 is GTSNPN, CDR2 SVGIG (reference sequence). CDR3 DNA sequence: TGTGCCTGCACAGGGGGCACTGAAGCTTTCTTT. Translated: CACTGGTEAFF.

The V and J genes are TRBV4-1 and TRBJ2-3, with D perhaps being TRBD1 or TRBD2 (5 bases each). V gave up 1 base and J gave up 2 bases, with 13 bases separating them. This CDR3 has 16 amino acids. CDR1 and CDR2 (germline): MGHRA, YSYEKL. CDR3 nucleotides: TGCGCCAGCAGCCAAGTTTTCGGGGCGTTCACAGATACGCAGTATTTT. Translated: CASSQVFGAFTDTQYF.

The CDR3 region is CASSTEGPNTEAFF. The DNA for the CDR3 is TGTGCCAGCAGTACGGAGGGCCCTAACACTGAAGCTTTCTTT. The chain couples TRBV6-1 to TRBJ1-1; D ambiguous. With 5 bases removed from V and 2 bases from J, the gap between germline ends came to 12 bases. CDR3 length equals 14 residues. Germline assignment: CDR1 MNHNS and CDR2 SASEGT.

The chain links TRBV27 to TRBJ2-5; D uncertain. Germline assignment: CDR1 MNHEY and CDR2 SMNVEV (reference sequence). The V and J ends lost 5 bases and 7 bases respectively, with 14 bases between them. The CDR3 is 13 residues long. In nucleotides, the CDR3 is TGTGCCAGCAGTCTCATGCCCACGGGGACCCAGTACTTC. Translating gives CASSLMPTGTQYF.

This chain links TRBV27 with TRBJ2-3, with a possible D match to TRBD2 (6 bases). CDR1 and CDR2 (germline): MNHEY, SMNVEV (reference sequence). The CDR3 runs 14 residues. Trimming stripped 4 bases from V and 6 bases from J, with 14 bases between. Here the CDR3 DNA reads TGTGCCAGCAGTTACGGTCCCCGGGGGGATACGCAGTATTTT. Its translation: CASSYGPRGDTQYF.

The rearrangement links TRBV2 to TRBJ1-2; D remains ambiguous. Germline V CDR1 and CDR2: SNHLY, FYNNEI. V lost 7 bases, J lost 3 bases, and 9 bases lay in between. This CDR3 is built from 12 residues. The CDR3 DNA follows: TGTGCCAGCACAACAACGCACTATGGCTACACCTTC. Protein sequence: CASTTTHYGYTF.

The chain employs TRBV21-1 and TRBJ1-2. TRBV21-1 is listed as a pseudogene. There are 15 residues in the CDR3. The CDR3 here is CASSTLWDGSYGYTF. The DNA of the CDR3 is TGTGCCAGCAGCACCTTATGGGACGGGTCCTATGGCTACACCTTC.

This chain uses TRBV2 with TRBJ1-5, with a possible D match to TRBD1 (5 bases). V gave up 3 bases and J gave up 2 bases, with 14 bases separating them. CDR1 and CDR2 from the germline V gene are SNHLY and FYNNEI. This CDR3 comprises 16 residues. The CDR3 protein is CASSEGGLVRNQPQHF. CDR3 nucleotide sequence: TGTGCCAGCAGTGAGGGGGGGTTAGTTCGCAATCAGCCCCAGCATTTT.

The chain recombines TRBV18 with TRBJ2-3; tentatively, D is TRBD2 (5 bases). The germline gives CDR1 KGHSH, CDR2 LQKENI. The CDR3 spans 15 residues. The V end was cut by 0 bases, the J end by 5 bases, with 12 bases between. CDR3 sequence: CASSPPAEARDTQYF. Here the CDR3 DNA reads TGTGCCAGCTCACCACCCGCGGAGGCCCGAGATACGCAGTATTTT. The complete variable domain, with remaining parts taken from reference TRBV18 and TRBJ2-3, reads NAGVMQNPRHLVRRRGQEARLRCSPMKGHSHVYWYRQLPEEGLKFMVYLQKENIIDESGMPKERFSAEFPKEGPSILRIQQVVRGDSAAYFCASSPPAEARDTQYFGPGTRLTVL.

This chain connects TRBV11-2 to TRBJ2-7; D is perhaps TRBD2 (5 bases). Looked up from germline, CDR1 is SGHAT and CDR2 is FQNNGV. This CDR3 region has 16 residues. The V end lost 5 bases, the J end lost 2 bases, and 19 bases lay between the germline ends. Written as DNA, the CDR3 is TGTGCCAGCAGCCCCCGGAAAGGGAGTTGGGCCTACGAGCAGTACTTC. It translates to CASSPRKGSWAYEQYF.